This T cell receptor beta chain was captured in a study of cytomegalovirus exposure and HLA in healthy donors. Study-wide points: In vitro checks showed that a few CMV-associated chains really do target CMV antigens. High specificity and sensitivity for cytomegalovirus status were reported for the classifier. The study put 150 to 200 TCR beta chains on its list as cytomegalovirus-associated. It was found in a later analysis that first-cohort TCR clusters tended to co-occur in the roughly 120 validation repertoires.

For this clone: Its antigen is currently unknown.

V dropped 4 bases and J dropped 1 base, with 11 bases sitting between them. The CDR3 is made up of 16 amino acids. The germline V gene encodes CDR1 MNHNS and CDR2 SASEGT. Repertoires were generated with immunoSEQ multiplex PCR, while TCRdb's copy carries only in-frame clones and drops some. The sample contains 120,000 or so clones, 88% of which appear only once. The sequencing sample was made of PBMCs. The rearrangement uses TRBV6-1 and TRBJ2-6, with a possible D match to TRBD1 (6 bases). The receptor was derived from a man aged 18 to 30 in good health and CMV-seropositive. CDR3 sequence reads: CASSATGNSGANVLTF. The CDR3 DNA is TGTGCCAGCAGTGCAACAGGGAATTCTGGGGCCAACGTCCTGACTTTC.